The source of this TCR beta chain is a study of blood T cell repertoires in COVID-19. Study overall: COVID-19 samples collected from the United States, Italy and Spain covered acute and convalescent phases. Nucleic acid was either cDNA or gDNA, and it came from T cells, B-cell-depleted T cells, or PBMCs.

The CDR3 has 15 residues. CDR1 is SGHRS, CDR2 YFSETQ, per germline. Trimming cost V 0 bases and J 5 bases, with 14 bases left between them. Assay used: immunoSEQ multiplex PCR; TCRdb lists only in-frame clones, some missing. The sample consists of roughly 300,000 clones, 84% of them appearing once. V usage is TRBV5-1 and J usage is TRBJ2-5; the D gene is possibly TRBD1 (6 bases). Sequenced: peripheral blood. The TCR originated in a human donor with COVID-19, enrolled during active disease. The donor label of this sample is uncertain. The CDR3 DNA reads TGCGCCAGCAGCTTGGGAGGTGGACAGTGGGAGACCCAGTACTTC. Its protein is CASSLGGGQWETQYF.